The rows below give T cell receptor beta chains drawn from one sample of a study of brain T cells in children with intractable seizures. Libraries were prepared by immunoSEQ multiplex PCR; TCRdb keeps only in-frame clonotypes and omits some of them. The sample includes some 80,000 clones, about 93% of them seen just once. The sample here was peripheral blood, taken at surgery. Receptor source: a girl aged 2-9 years with Rasmussen encephalitis and intractable seizures. The CDR3 runs from the conserved cysteine through the conserved F or W. Each record gives: J gene, V gene, D gene, clone size, CDR3 DNA, CDR3 protein. D genes are given only for firm matches. For some rows the clone size is stated as once, few or many, or as a class when expanded; others skip it.

TRBJ2-1 | TRBV12-5 | TRBD1 | few | TGTGCTAGTGGACGAACGGGACAGGGCCCGTCCGGTGAAAGCTCCTACAATGAGCAGTTCTTC | CASGRTGQGPSGESSYNEQFF
TRBJ1-2 | TRBV19 | . | . | TGTGCCAGTAGTATCCCGGCGGCAGGGCGAAACTATGGCTACACCTTC | CASSIPAAGRNYGYTF
TRBJ2-1 | TRBV9 | TRBD2 | . | TGTGCCAGCAGCGTAGAGAGCGGGAGGTATGAGCAGTTCTTC | CASSVESGRYEQFF
TRBJ1-4 | TRBV2 | TRBD1 | . | TGTGCCAGCAGTCGACAGGGGACTAGGAATGAAAAACTGTTTTTT | CASSRQGTRNEKLFF
TRBJ2-3 | TRBV7-3 | . | . | TGTGCCAGCAGCTTAAGTTTGGGAGATACGCAGTATTTT | CASSLSLGDTQYF
TRBJ2-1 | TRBV7-9 | . | . | TGTGCCAGCAGACCGACCCGGAGCTCCTACAATGAGCAGTTCTTC | CASRPTRSSYNEQFF
TRBJ1-1 | TRBV28 | . | . | TGTGCCAGCAGTTTATGGGGGGACACAAGAATGAACACTGAAGCTTTCTTT | CASSLWGDTRMNTEAFF
TRBJ2-2 | TRBV5-1 | TRBD2 | once | TGCGCCAGCAGCTTGGTTGCGGGAGCTCCCGGGGAGCTGTTTTTT | CASSLVAGAPGELFF
TRBJ1-1 | TRBV5-4 | . | few | TGTGCAGAAATCGCGGGAACTGAAGCTTTCTTT | CAEIAGTEAFF
TRBJ2-3 | TRBV11-1 | . | . | TGTGCCAGCAGCTTAGTTGGGGTTACTAGCACAGATACGCAGTATTTT | CASSLVGVTSTDTQYF
TRBJ2-5 | TRBV24-1 | TRBD1 | . | TGTGCCACCAGTGATTTCGGCAGGGGGCAAGAGACCCAGTACTTC | CATSDFGRGQETQYF
TRBJ1-6 | TRBV12-3/TRBV12-4 | . | . | TGTGCCAGCACGCCTCAGAGGGGTTCACCCCTCCACTTT | CASTPQRGSPLHF
TRBJ2-3 | TRBV6-1 | . | . | TGTGCCAGCAGTGAATGGGCCCGTGATACGCAGTATTTT | CASSEWARDTQYF
TRBJ2-5 | TRBV7-9 | . | once | TGTGCCAGCAGTTTGGACGACTTCCAGTACTTC | CASSLDDFQYF
TRBJ1-1 | TRBV15 | . | . | TGTGCCACCAGCAGGTCGGGAACGGCGAACACTGAAGCTTTCTTT | CATSRSGTANTEAFF
TRBJ1-3 | TRBV5-4 | . | once | TGTGCCAGCAGCCCGGGACAAACTGGAAACACCATATATTTT | CASSPGQTGNTIYF
TRBJ2-2 | TRBV11-3 | . | . | TGTGCCAGCAGCTTAGACCCCGGGACGGCCAACACCGGGGAGCTGTTTTTT | CASSLDPGTANTGELFF
TRBJ1-1 | TRBV7-9 | TRBD1 | . | TGTGCCAGCAGCTTCGGGACAGGTTTTACTGAAGCTTTCTTT | CASSFGTGFTEAFF
TRBJ2-7 | TRBV10-3 | TRBD1 | . | TGTGCCATCAGTAAGTCCTTTGCCGGGACAGGAGACGAGCAGTACTTC | CAISKSFAGTGDEQYF
TRBJ2-1 | TRBV7-9 | . | . | TGTGCCAGCAGCTTACACAGGGTATGGGATTACAATGAGCAGTTCTTC | CASSLHRVWDYNEQFF
TRBJ2-5 | TRBV28 | TRBD2 | . | TGTGCCAGTAGGACTAGCGGGGGATCCGGGGAGACCCAGTACTTC | CASRTSGGSGETQYF
TRBJ1-2 | TRBV7-6 | TRBD1 | . | TGTGCCAGCAGCCCGGAGGGGGGGACAGGGTCCTATGGCTACACCTTC | CASSPEGGTGSYGYTF
TRBJ1-1 | TRBV6-1 | . | . | TGTGCCAGCAGTGTATTCGAGGGGTCCCTTGTAGCCACTGAAGCTTTCTTT | CASSVFEGSLVATEAFF
TRBJ1-2 | TRBV28 | . | . | TGTGCCAGCAGGCGAGCTAACTATGGCTACACCTTC | CASRRANYGYTF
TRBJ2-7 | TRBV11-3 | . | . | TGTGCCAGCGGATACATGAGGAGCTCCTACGAGCAGTACTTC | CASGYMRSSYEQYF
TRBJ1-5 | TRBV30 | . | . | TGTGCCTGGAGACGCGGAATTGGTCAGCCCCAGCATTTT | CAWRRGIGQPQHF
TRBJ2-3 | TRBV10-3 | TRBD2 | . | TGTGCCATCAGTGAGGAGCTAGCGGGGGGGGTCACAGATACGCAGTATTTT | CAISEELAGGVTDTQYF
TRBJ2-2 | TRBV3-1/TRBV3-2 | . | . | TGTGCCAGCAGCCAAAATCGTGTAACCGGGGAGCTGTTTTTT | CASSQNRVTGELFF
TRBJ1-2 | TRBV6-5 | TRBD1 | . | TGTGCCAGCAGTAAAACCTGGACAGGGGACGGCTACACCTTC | CASSKTWTGDGYTF
TRBJ1-1 | TRBV7-8 | . | once | TGTGCCAGCAGCTACCAACATGGGACTGAAGCTTTCTTT | CASSYQHGTEAFF
TRBJ2-1 | TRBV12-3/TRBV12-4 | . | . | TGTGCCAGCAGTTCGTCGAGGGCCGATGAGCAGTTCTTC | CASSSSRADEQFF
TRBJ2-7 | TRBV10-1 | . | . | TGCGCCAGCAGTGAGGTGGATCACCCCTACGAGCAGTACTTC | CASSEVDHPYEQYF
TRBJ1-1 | TRBV6-2/TRBV6-3 | TRBD1 | . | TGTGCCAGCAGTCTTGACAGGGTTAACACTGAAGCTTTCTTT | CASSLDRVNTEAFF
TRBJ1-2 | TRBV7-2 | . | few | TGTGCCAGCAGCTTCGTTCTGAGGGTTGCTGATGGCTACACCTTC | CASSFVLRVADGYTF
TRBJ1-1 | TRBV7-9 | . | . | TGTGCCAGCAGCTTAGGGACAAACACTGAAGCTTTCTTT | CASSLGTNTEAFF
TRBJ1-1 | TRBV7-6 | TRBD1 | . | TGTGCCAGCAGCTTACCAGCCGGGACAGGGATCACTGAAGCTTTCTTT | CASSLPAGTGITEAFF
TRBJ1-4 | TRBV4-2 | TRBD1 | . | TGTGCCAGCAGCCCTACCGGGACAGGAGCCGAAAAACTGTTTTTT | CASSPTGTGAEKLFF
TRBJ2-7 | TRBV2 | . | . | TGTGCCAGCGGAGAGACACTCTACGAGCAGTACTTC | CASGETLYEQYF
TRBJ2-1 | TRBV9 | TRBD2 | . | TGTGCCAGCAGCGAGGGACTAGCGATTGAGCAGTTCTTC | CASSEGLAIEQFF
TRBJ2-3 | TRBV5-1 | . | . | TGCGCCAGCAGCTTGGTTGTGGGCACAGATACGCAGTATTTT | CASSLVVGTDTQYF
TRBJ1-2 | TRBV29-1 | . | . | TGCAGCGTTAAAGGAAACTATGGCTACACCTTC | CSVKGNYGYTF
TRBJ2-5 | TRBV7-7 | TRBD2 | . | TGTGCTAGCAGCTTAAACCTAGCGGGGACCCAAGAGACCCAGTACTTC | CASSLNLAGTQETQYF
TRBJ1-6 | TRBV11-1 | . | once | TGTGCCAGCAGCTTAGACCGAAATTCACCCCTCCACTTT | CASSLDRNSPLHF
TRBJ1-1 | TRBV7-9 | . | . | TGTGCCAGCAGCTTGGGGGGTATCACTGAAGCTTTCTTT | CASSLGGITEAFF
TRBJ2-5 | TRBV7-9 | . | once | TGTGCCAGCAGCTTATCCTCGGGAGAGACCCAGTACTTC | CASSLSSGETQYF
TRBJ2-7 | TRBV19 | TRBD1 | . | TGTGCCAGTAGTCCTCGACAGGGCCACGAGCAGTACTTC | CASSPRQGHEQYF
TRBJ2-7 | TRBV27 | TRBD2 | . | TGTGCCAGCAGTCCCCTTAGGGTAGCGGGGACCTACGAGCAGTACTTC | CASSPLRVAGTYEQYF
TRBJ1-1 | TRBV6-5 | . | . | TGTGCCAGCACGGGGAACACTGAAGCTTTCTTT | CASTGNTEAFF
TRBJ2-1 | TRBV5-4 | . | . | TGTGCCAGCAGCTTCGGTAAGGGGCGCGAGCAGTTCTTC | CASSFGKGREQFF
TRBJ2-2 | TRBV19 | . | . | TGTGCCAGTAGAAGTCAGGGACAAATTAACACCGGGGAGCTGTTTTTT | CASRSQGQINTGELFF
TRBJ2-7 | TRBV7-3 | . | . | TGTGCCAGCAGCTTAGCGGGTTTTAGGTCCTACGAGCAGTACTTC | CASSLAGFRSYEQYF
TRBJ1-5 | TRBV5-6 | TRBD1 | . | TGTGCCAGCAGCTCGGGACAGGGAGATGGGCCCCAGCATTTT | CASSSGQGDGPQHF